This T cell receptor beta chain emerged from a study of cytomegalovirus exposure and HLA in healthy donors. This clone was recorded once. Primers for the PCR totalled 60 Vbeta and 13 Jbeta. Only in-frame clones appear in the TCRdb table, and some are missing; sequencing was by immunoSEQ multiplex PCR. This repertoire shows more than 120,000 clones, 65% to 85% found once; its top ten account for less than 3%. From germline, CDR1 is LGHNA and CDR2 YNFKEQ. The V and J ends lost 0 bases and 6 bases, in that order; junction bases with no gene match: 7. CDR3 size: 16 residues. What was sequenced was PBMCs. This receptor was taken from a male donor in good health and CMV-seronegative. J is TRBJ2-1 and V is TRBV4-2; 8 nucleotides align to TRBD2. CDR3 sequence: CASSQDRAGVFNEQFF. Written as DNA, the CDR3 is TGTGCCAGCAGCCAAGATCGAGCGGGGGTCTTCAATGAGCAGTTCTTC.